This T cell receptor beta chain was obtained from a study of shared T cell receptors in the human thymus. Sequencing used immunoSEQ multiplex PCR; TCRdb keeps in-frame clones, though not all of them. The data hold some 760,000 clones, with approximately 85% observed a single time. The CDR3 is 17 residues long. Trimming shortened V by 2 bases and J by 4 bases, and 18 bases separated the two germline ends. Germline V gene lookup returns CDR1 MNHEY and CDR2 SMNVEV (reference sequence). The same data also contributed to another study, on human thymus T cells.

The sequenced material came from thymocytes. This TCR was sampled from a girl in the first two years of life with a congenital heart defect. The genes are TRBV27 and TRBJ2-1; weak D call: TRBD2 (6 bases). The CDR3 region is CASSLGCGGGRYNEQFF. The CDR3, as DNA: TGTGCCAGCAGTTTAGGATGTGGGGGAGGAAGGTACAATGAGCAGTTCTTC.